This TCR beta chain was sequenced for a study of OX40 agonist ivuxolimab in advanced cancers. The V and J ends lost 8 bases and 0 bases respectively, with 3 bases between them. This CDR3 has 11 residues. The germline V gene has CDR1 MNHEY and CDR2 SMNVEV (reference sequence). Overall study results and limits: Clonal expansion by week 6 occurred in CD4+ and CD8+ blood T cells (at 0.1 to 3.0 mg/kg).

Clones were read by immunoSEQ multiplex PCR, and TCRdb kept only the in-frame ones, dropping some. The table lists about 3,000 clones, 60% to 85% of them singletons. With regard to this clone: Its target is unknown.

The input for sequencing was CD4+ or CD8+ T cells sorted from blood, taken in a trial of the OX40 agonist ivuxolimab. The chain combines TRBV27 with TRBJ2-3; D uncertain. The clonotype originates from an adult with an advanced solid tumor such as melanoma, head and neck, liver or kidney cancer. CDR3 bases: TGTGCCAGCCATAGCACAGATACGCAGTATTTT. Amino acids: CASHSTDTQYF.